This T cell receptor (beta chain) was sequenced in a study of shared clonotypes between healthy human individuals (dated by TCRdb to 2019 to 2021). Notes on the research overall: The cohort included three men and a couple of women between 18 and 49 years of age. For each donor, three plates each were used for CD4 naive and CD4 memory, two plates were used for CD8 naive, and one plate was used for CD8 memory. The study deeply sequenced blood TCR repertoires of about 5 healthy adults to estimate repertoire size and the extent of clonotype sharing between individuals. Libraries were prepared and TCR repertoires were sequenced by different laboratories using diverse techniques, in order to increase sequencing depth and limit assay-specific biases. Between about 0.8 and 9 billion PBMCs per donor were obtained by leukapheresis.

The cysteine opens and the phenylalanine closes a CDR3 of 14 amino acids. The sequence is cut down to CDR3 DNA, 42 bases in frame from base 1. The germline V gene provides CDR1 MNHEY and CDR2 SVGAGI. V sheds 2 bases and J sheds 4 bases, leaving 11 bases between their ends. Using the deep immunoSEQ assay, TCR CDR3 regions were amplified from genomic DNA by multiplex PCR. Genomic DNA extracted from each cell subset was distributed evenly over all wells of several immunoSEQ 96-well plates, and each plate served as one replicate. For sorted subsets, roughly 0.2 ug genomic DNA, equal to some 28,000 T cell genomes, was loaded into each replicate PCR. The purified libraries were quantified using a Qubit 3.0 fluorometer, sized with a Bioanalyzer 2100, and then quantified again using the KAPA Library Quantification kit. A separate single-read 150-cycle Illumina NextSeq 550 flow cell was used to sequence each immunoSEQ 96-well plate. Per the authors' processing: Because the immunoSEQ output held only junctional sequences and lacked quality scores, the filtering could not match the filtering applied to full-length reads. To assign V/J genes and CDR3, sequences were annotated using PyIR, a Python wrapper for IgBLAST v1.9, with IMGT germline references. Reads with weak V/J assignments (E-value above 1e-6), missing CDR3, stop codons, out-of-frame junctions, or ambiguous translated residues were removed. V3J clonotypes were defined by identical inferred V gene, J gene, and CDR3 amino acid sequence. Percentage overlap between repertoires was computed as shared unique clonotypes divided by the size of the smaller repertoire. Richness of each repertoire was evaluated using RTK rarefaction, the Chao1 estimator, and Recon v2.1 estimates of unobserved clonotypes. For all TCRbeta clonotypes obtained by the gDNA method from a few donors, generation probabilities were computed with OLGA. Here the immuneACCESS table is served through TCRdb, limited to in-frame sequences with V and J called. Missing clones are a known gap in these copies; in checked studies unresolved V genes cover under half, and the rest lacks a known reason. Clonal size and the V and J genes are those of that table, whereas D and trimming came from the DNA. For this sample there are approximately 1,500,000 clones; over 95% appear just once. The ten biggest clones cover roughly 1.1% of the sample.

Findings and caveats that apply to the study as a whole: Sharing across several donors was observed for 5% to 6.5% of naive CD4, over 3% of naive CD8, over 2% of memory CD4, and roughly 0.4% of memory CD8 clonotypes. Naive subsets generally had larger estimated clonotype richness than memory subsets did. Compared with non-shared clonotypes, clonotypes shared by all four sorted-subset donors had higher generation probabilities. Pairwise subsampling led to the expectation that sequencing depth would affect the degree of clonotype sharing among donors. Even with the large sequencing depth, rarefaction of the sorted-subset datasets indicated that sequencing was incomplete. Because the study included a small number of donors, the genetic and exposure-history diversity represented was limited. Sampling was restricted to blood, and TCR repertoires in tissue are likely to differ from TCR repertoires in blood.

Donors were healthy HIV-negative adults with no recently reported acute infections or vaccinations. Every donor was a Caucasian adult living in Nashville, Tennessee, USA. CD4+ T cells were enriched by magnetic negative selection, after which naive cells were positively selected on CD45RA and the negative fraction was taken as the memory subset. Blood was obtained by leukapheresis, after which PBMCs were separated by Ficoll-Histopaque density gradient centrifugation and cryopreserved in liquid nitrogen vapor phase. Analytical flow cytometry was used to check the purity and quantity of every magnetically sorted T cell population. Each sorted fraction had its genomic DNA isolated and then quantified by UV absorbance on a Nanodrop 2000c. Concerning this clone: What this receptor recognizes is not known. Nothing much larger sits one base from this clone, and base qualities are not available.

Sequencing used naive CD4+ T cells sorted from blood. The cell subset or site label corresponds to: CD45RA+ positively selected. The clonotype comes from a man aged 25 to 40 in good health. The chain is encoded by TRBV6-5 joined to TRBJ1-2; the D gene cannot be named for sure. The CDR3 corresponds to CASSYGRGVYGYTF. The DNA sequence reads TGTGCCAGCAGTTACGGTCGGGGAGTCTATGGCTACACCTTC.